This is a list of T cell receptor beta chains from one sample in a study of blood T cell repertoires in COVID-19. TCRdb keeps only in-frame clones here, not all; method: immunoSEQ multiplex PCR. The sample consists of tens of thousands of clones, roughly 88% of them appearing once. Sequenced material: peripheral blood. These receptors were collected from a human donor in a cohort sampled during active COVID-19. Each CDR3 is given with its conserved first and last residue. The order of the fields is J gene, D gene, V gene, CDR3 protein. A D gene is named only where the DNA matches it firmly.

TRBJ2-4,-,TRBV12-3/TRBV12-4,CASSPRRGIQYF
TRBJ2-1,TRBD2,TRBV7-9,CASSSREGTSWYNEQFF
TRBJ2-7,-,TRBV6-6,CASGMTSWEQYF
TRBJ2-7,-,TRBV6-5,CASSSPHPGDYEQYF
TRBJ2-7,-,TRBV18,CASSPGGDEQYF
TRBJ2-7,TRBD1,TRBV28,CASSFGTGTDEQYF
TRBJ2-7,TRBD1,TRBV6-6,CASSPTIRTGGEQYF
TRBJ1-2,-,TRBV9,CASSEGGDYGYTF
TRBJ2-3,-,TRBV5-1,CASSLTDTDTQYF
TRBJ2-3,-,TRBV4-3,CASSQDLSGLGDTQYF
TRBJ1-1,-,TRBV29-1,CSGVLMNTEAFF
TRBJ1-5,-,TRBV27,CASSYMRDTSNQPQHF
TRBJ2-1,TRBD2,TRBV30,CAWVGGSSYNEQFF
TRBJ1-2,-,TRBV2,CASSEAMQEGGYTF
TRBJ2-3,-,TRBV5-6,CASSGTGREYF
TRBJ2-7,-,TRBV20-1,CSASSADILGTTYEQYF
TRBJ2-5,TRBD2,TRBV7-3,CASSLTSAGGRETQYF
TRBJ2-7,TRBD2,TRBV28,CASSFRLAGPYEQYF
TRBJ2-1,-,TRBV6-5,CASGDTGWVNNEQFF
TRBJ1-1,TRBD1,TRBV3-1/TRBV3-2,CASSNGQGRTEAFF
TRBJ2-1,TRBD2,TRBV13,CARGGGGSYNEQFF
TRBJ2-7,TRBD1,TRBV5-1,CASQPGQGTYEQYF
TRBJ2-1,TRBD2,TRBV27,CASRTGLAAYNEQFF
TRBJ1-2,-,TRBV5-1,CASNGAGDGYTF
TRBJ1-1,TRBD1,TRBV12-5,CASGINDRGLDTEAFF
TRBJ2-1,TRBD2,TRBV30,CAWDSGGASYNEQFF
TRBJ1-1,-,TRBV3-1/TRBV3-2,CASSRGVEAFF
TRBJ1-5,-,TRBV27,CASRSRDGLQPQHF
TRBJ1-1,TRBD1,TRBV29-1,CSVEAPGGRGNTEAFF
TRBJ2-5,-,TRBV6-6,CASSYGPGETQYF
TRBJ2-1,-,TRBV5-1,CASSSLQGPYNEQFF
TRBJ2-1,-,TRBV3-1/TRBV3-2,CASSPVSGSNEQFF
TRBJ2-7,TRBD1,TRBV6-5,CASSTTGGEQYF
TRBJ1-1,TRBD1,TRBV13,CASNLRDRANTEAFF
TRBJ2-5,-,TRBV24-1,CATSRTNSETQYF
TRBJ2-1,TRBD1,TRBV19,CASSRWGDRDDEQFF
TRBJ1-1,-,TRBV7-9,CASSRGDTEAFF
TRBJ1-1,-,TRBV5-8,CASSLRRSHTEAFF
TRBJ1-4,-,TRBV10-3,CAISESWAVSNEKLFF
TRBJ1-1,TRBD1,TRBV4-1,CASSQVRGPEAFF
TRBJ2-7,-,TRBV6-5,CASRLTGNYEQYF
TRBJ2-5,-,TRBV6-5,CASSYSGPRAQETQYF
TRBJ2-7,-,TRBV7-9,CASSLFSGAGYEQYF
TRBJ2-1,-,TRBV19,CASSIGVSSYNEQFF
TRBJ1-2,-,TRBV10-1,CVNFREGYTF
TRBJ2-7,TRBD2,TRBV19,CASSRTSTYEQYF
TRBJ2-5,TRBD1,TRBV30,CAYRMGTVNQETQYF
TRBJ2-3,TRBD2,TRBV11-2,CASSYLAGGPGTDTQYF
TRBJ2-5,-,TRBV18,CASSSFGETQYF
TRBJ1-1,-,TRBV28,CASSLISGEAFF
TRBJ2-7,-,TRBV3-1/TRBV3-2,CASSARAGYEQYF
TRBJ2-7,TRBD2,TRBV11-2,CASSSWTSGSSFGEQYF
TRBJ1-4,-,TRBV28,CATSVERSNEKLFF
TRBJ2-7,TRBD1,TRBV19,CASSMGQGLSYEQYF